The 10 T cell receptor beta chains listed next were all sequenced from one sample in a study of T cells in women clearing cervical HPV infection. Clones were sequenced by immunoSEQ multiplex PCR, and TCRdb holds only the in-frame ones, with some missing. Its table records approximately 16,000 clones. Sequenced sample: blood buffy coat. Receptor source: a woman between 18 and 69 years old with a cervical HPV16 infection that either progressed to CIN3+ or cleared (not recorded which).

Remarks on this clone: The CDR3 end is not reached by the read, which stops 3 residues before it; the germline J gene fills it in. The V and J genes are TRBV2 and TRBJ2-6; D may be TRBD1 (6 bases). The germline gives CDR1 SNHLY, CDR2 FYNNEI. V dropped 6 bases and J dropped 2 bases, with 11 bases sitting between them. This CDR3 contains 15 residues. CDR3 DNA, as far as it was read: TGTGCCAGCAGGGCACAGGGCGCTGGGGCCAACGTC. Amino acid sequence: CASRAQGAGANV. The full CDR3 sequence reads CASRAQGAGANVLTF.

As to this clone: Read coverage stops 3 residues before the CDR3 terminus; the germline J gene supplies the remainder. J is TRBJ1-2 and V is TRBV6-4; 8 bases align to TRBD1. Germline CDR1 MRHNA, CDR2 SNTAGT. V was clipped by 6 bases and J by 3 bases; unmatched bases: 3. The CDR3 is made up of 13 amino acids. Partial CDR3 DNA: TGTGCCAGCAGACCGGGACAGGACTATGGC. Protein sequence: CASRPGQDYG. The full CDR3 protein reads CASRPGQDYGYTF.

Comments on this clone: Coverage ceases 3 residues before the CDR3 finishes, and the germline J gene fills in the end. This sequence joins TRBV10-1 and TRBJ2-3; D possibly corresponds to TRBD2 (6 bases). Germline CDR1 reads WNHNN; CDR2 reads SYGVQD (reference sequence). The CDR3 loop spans 13 amino acids. The V and J ends lost 4 bases and 2 bases respectively, with 7 bases between them. The CDR3 region is CASSGGLTDTQYF. CDR3 DNA, as far as it was read: TGCGCCAGCAGTGGGGGACTCACAGATACG.

For this clone: The CDR3 is cut off 3 residues early in the read; its end comes from the germline J gene. The chain carries TRBV2 and TRBJ1-6; 7 bases align to TRBD1. V shed 11 bases and J 6 bases; nucleotides not matched to a gene: 7. From germline, CDR1 is SNHLY and CDR2 FYNNEI. This CDR3 spans 13 amino acids. The part of the CDR3 DNA that was read is TGTGCCGGCACAGGGGCCGTTAATTCACCC. Translating gives CAGTGAVNSP. The whole CDR3 is CAGTGAVNSPLHF.

A remark on this clone: Coverage ceases 3 residues before the CDR3 finishes, and the germline J gene fills in the end. The rearrangement joins TRBV10-1 to TRBJ1-1; D is possibly TRBD1 (5 bases). CDR1 and CDR2 from the germline V gene are WNHNN and SYGVQD (reference sequence). V dropped 2 bases and J dropped 4 bases, with 11 bases sitting between them. The CDR3 contains 14 residues. The CDR3 sequence is CASSEGGEGTEAFF. The DNA read from the CDR3 is TGCGCCAGCAGTGAGGGGGGGGAGGGCACTGAA.

With respect to this clone: The read falls 3 residues short of the CDR3 end, and the missing part is taken from the germline J gene. This chain connects TRBV11-2 to TRBJ2-3; possible D gene TRBD1, 5 bases. The CDR3 sequence is 12 residues long. CDR1 and CDR2 (germline): SGHAT, FQNNGV. The CDR3 loop reads CASSLVQASQYF. CDR3 DNA (partial): TGTGCCAGCAGCTTAGTACAGGCCTCG.

A remark on this clone: The read ends 3 residues early relative to the CDR3; the germline J gene fills the gap. The V call is TRBV19, the J call TRBJ1-1, with 10 bases matching TRBD1. CDR1 and CDR2 from the germline V gene are LNHDA and SQIVND (reference sequence). This CDR3 is built from 15 residues. Trimming at V came to 6 bases and at J to 1 base, leaving 5 bases not matched to a gene. Incomplete CDR3 DNA: TGTGCCAGTAGGCCCCGGACAGGGGGGAACACTGAA. This codes for CASRPRTGGNTE. From start to end, the CDR3 is CASRPRTGGNTEAFF.

Comments on this clone: The CDR3 end lies 3 residues beyond the end of the read and is filled in from the germline J gene. The chain has TRBV10-3 and TRBJ2-7; a possible D gene is TRBD2 (6 bases). This CDR3 contains 11 residues. The germline gives CDR1 ENHRY, CDR2 SYGVKD. The V end was cut by 10 bases, the J end by 4 bases, with 11 bases between. The CDR3 DNA, read in part, is TGTGCCACCGTGGGGGGTTACGAG. Amino acids: CATVGGYE. The entire CDR3 protein is CATVGGYEQYF.

Worth noting for this clone: The read finishes 3 residues shy of the CDR3 end, and the germline J gene is used to complete it. The chain employs TRBV20-1 and TRBJ1-5, with D possibly matching TRBD1 (6 bases). The CDR3 loop spans 12 amino acids. Trimming cost V 7 bases and J 6 bases, with 13 bases left between them. CDR1 DFQATT and CDR2 SNEGSKA come from the germline V gene (reference sequence). Incomplete CDR3 DNA: TGCAGTGTTGGTAGGGGGAGTCAGCCC. Translation gives CSVGRGSQP. The entire CDR3 sequence reads CSVGRGSQPQHF.

Of note for this clone: The CDR3 is cut off 3 residues early in the read; its end comes from the germline J gene. This chain joins TRBV5-1 and TRBJ2-2; 9 bases line up with TRBD2. The CDR3 runs 17 residues. Germline trimming cut 6 bases from V and 3 bases from J; bases unmatched to any gene: 12. The germline V gene encodes CDR1 SGHRS and CDR2 YFSETQ. The CDR3 spells CASNLGSGGTHTGELFF. The CDR3 DNA, read in part, is TGCGCCAGCAACCTAGGGAGCGGGGGGACTCACACCGGGGAG. Based on the CDR3 plus reference TRBV5-1 and TRBJ2-2, the full variable domain is KAGVTQTPRYLIKTRGQQVTLSCSPISGHRSVSWYQQTPGQGLQFLFEYFSETQRNKGNFPGRFSGRQFSNSRSEMNVSTLELGDSALYLCASNLGSGGTHTGELFFGEGSRLTVL.